These 20 T cell receptor beta chains originate from one sample sequenced in a study of shared clonotypes between healthy human individuals. Sequencing was performed with immunoSEQ multiplex PCR; in TCRdb, only in-frame clones are kept and a portion is missing. The data show some 2 million clones, roughly 94% seen once. Naive CD8 cells lacked CD45RO, underwent positive selection for CCR7 and left out terminally differentiated effector memory CD45RA+ cells. Sequencing was carried out using naive CD8+ T cells sorted from blood. The receptors were sampled from a man in his late teens or twenties in good health.

This chain connects TRBV27 to TRBJ2-7; the match to TRBD2 covers 8 bases. Germline CDR1 reads MNHEY; CDR2 reads SMNVEV (reference sequence). V lost 6 bases to trimming and J lost 7 bases; unmatched junction nucleotides: 8. The CDR3 contains 13 residues. The CDR3 DNA sequence: TGTGCCAGCAGAGCGGGAGCCTTGGTGGAGCAGTACTTC. It is translated as CASRAGALVEQYF.

This clone was counted a few times. This same CDR3 is encoded by further DNA sequences in the sample. This chain uses TRBV7-9 with TRBJ2-7; the D gene is possibly TRBD1 (6 bases). The CDR3 totals 13 residues. V lost 2 bases to trimming and J lost 3 bases, with 8 bases between them. Germline-derived CDR1 and CDR2 are SEHNR and FQNEAQ (reference sequence). CDR3 residues: CASSLSDSYEQYF. CDR3 DNA sequence: TGTGCCAGCAGCTTATCGGACAGCTACGAGCAGTACTTC.

The CDR3 DNA follows: TGTGCCAGCTCCCTACAGGGGGCTTATAGCAATCAGCCCCAGCATTTT. Translating it yields CASSLQGAYSNQPQHF. This chain links TRBV18 with TRBJ1-5; 9 nucleotides agree with TRBD1. The CDR3 is made up of 16 amino acids. The V segment lost 6 bases and the J segment 0 bases; nucleotides outside the gene matches: 6. The V gene's germline CDR1 is KGHSH and CDR2 LQKENI.

The J gene is TRBJ2-3, the V gene TRBV5-1; 7 bases map to TRBD1. Germline V gene sequence: CDR1 SGHRS, CDR2 YFSETQ. V dropped 4 bases and J dropped 0; count of bases not matched to a gene: 5. The CDR3 loop spans 15 amino acids. CDR3 bases: TGCGCCAGCAGCACCGGGACAGCTAGCACAGATACGCAGTATTTT. This encodes CASSTGTASTDTQYF.

This chain connects TRBV2 to TRBJ2-7; D gene uncertain. V was pared by 3 bases and J by 0 bases, with 6 bases between. The length of the CDR3 is 13 residues. The germline V gene has CDR1 SNHLY and CDR2 FYNNEI. The CDR3 region has the DNA TGTGCCAGCAGTGATGGCTTCTCCTACGAGCAGTACTTC. Protein: CASSDGFSYEQYF.

The chain is built from TRBV7-9 and TRBJ2-6, with TRBD2 as a possible D gene (6 bases). Germline V CDR1 and CDR2: SEHNR, FQNEAQ (reference sequence). Trimming stripped 1 base from V and 0 bases from J, with 10 bases between. The CDR3 runs 17 residues. The CDR3 loop reads CASSLGREGSGANVLTF. DNA of the CDR3: TGTGCCAGCAGCTTAGGGCGGGAAGGCTCTGGGGCCAACGTCCTGACTTTC.

This chain connects TRBV7-6 to TRBJ2-2; D is uncertain. V lost 4 bases to trimming and J lost 2 bases, with 5 bases between them. Germline CDR1 SGHVS, CDR2 FNYEAQ. The CDR3 length is 13 residues. CDR3 nucleotides: TGTGCCAGCAGCTCAGAAAACACCGGGGAGCTGTTTTTT. It codes for CASSSENTGELFF.

To note about this clone: At the DNA level, this CDR3 is encoded by other sequences in the same sample as well. The chain joins TRBV28 to TRBJ1-6; D call uncertain. The CDR3 sequence is 15 residues long. V was trimmed by 2 bases and J by 0 bases, leaving 5 bases between them. Germline V gene sequence: CDR1 MDHEN, CDR2 SYDVKM. Here the CDR3 reads CASSLRSSYNSPLHF. The CDR3 DNA reads as TGTGCCAGCAGTTTAAGGAGCTCCTATAATTCACCCCTCCACTTT.

This clone was recorded only once. The rearrangement uses TRBV19 and TRBJ1-4; possibly TRBD1 for D (5 bases). The CDR3 loop spans 15 amino acids. V shed 6 bases and J shed 0 bases, with 11 bases lying between them. Germline CDR1 and CDR2: LNHDA and SQIVND (reference sequence). CDR3 DNA: TGTGCCAGTAGGCCCGGGGGGGCAACTAATGAAAAACTGTTTTTT. Protein: CASRPGGATNEKLFF.

The table lists this clone with a few counts. V gene TRBV4-1 combines with J gene TRBJ1-6; 9 bases are a match to TRBD1. The CDR3 covers 15 residues. The V gene's germline CDR1 is MGHRA and CDR2 YSYEKL. The J segment lost 9 bases and the V segment lost 2 bases, leaving 5 bases of the junction unmatched. CDR3 nucleotide sequence: TGCGCCAGCAGCCAACTGACAGGGGGTTTTTCACCCCTCCACTTT. Translating it yields CASSQLTGGFSPLHF.

The rearrangement joins TRBV19 to TRBJ2-4; the D gene could be TRBD1 or TRBD2 (6 bases each). Trimming took off 1 base at V and 1 base at J, with 17 bases between the two ends. This CDR3 spans 18 amino acids. The germline V gene encodes CDR1 LNHDA and CDR2 SQIVND (reference sequence). CDR3 in DNA: TGTGCCAGTAGTATAGGTCCCTGGGTAGGGGGGGCCAAAAACATTCAGTACTTC. Its protein is CASSIGPWVGGAKNIQYF.

Points on this clone: The identical CDR3 is also encoded by other nucleotide sequences in the sample. The chain is built from TRBV7-8 and TRBJ2-7; 8 positions match TRBD1. CDR1 is SGHVS and CDR2 is FQNEAQ in the germline V gene. V was clipped by 1 base and J by 1 base; unmatched bases: 3. This CDR3 contains 15 residues. The CDR3 sequence is CASSLGRQGSYEQYF. For the CDR3, the DNA is TGTGCCAGCAGCTTAGGCCGACAGGGGTCCTACGAGCAGTACTTC.

The chain is built from TRBV2 and TRBJ2-3; D is ambiguous. Trimming took 3 bases from V and 2 from J, leaving 12 bases between them. Germline-derived CDR1 and CDR2 are SNHLY and FYNNEI. The CDR3 covers 15 residues. The CDR3 here is CASSDPGPNTDTQYF. The DNA of the CDR3 is TGTGCCAGCAGTGATCCGGGCCCCAACACAGATACGCAGTATTTT.

About this clone: The sample has other DNA sequences that encode this CDR3 too. The V call is TRBV5-4, the J call TRBJ1-1, with D hard to call. Germline V gene sequence: CDR1 SGHNT, CDR2 YYREEE (reference sequence). V lost 0 bases and J 0 bases, leaving 3 bases between the germline ends. This CDR3 contains 13 residues. The CDR3 region is CASSLGMNTEAFF. The DNA of the CDR3 is TGTGCCAGCAGCTTGGGTATGAACACTGAAGCTTTCTTT.

Of note for this clone: An end of the junction differs from the germline gene, which may be a read error. This chain links TRBV7-9 with TRBJ2-1; TRBD1 matches 10 bases. The CDR3 contains 10 residues. Germline lookup yields CDR1 SEHNR and CDR2 FQNEAQ (reference sequence). CDR3 protein: CATLGQGGIF. The CDR3 nucleotides read TGTGCCACTTTAGGACAGGGGGGGATCTTC.

The chain has TRBV5-4 and TRBJ2-5; D possibly corresponds to TRBD2 (6 bases). This CDR3 is built from 15 residues. CDR1 is SGHNT, CDR2 YYREEE, per germline (reference sequence). V lost 5 bases, J lost 2 bases, and 16 bases lay in between. CDR3 protein: CASSSPGLRQETQYF. As DNA, the CDR3 is TGTGCCAGCAGTTCACCGGGACTTCGGCAAGAGACCCAGTACTTC.

Of note for this clone: Distinct nucleotide sequences in the sample also encode this CDR3. V is TRBV11-2 and J is TRBJ2-5; D gene ambiguous. V lost 1 base and J lost 2, with 8 bases in between. CDR1 SGHAT and CDR2 FQNNGV come from the germline V gene. CDR3 length: 14 residues. The CDR3 reads CASSLVGSQETQYF. CDR3 DNA: TGTGCCAGCAGCTTAGTAGGCTCGCAAGAGACCCAGTACTTC.

This sequence joins TRBV7-8 and TRBJ2-7; 8 nucleotides align to TRBD1. Germline CDR1 reads SGHVS; CDR2 reads FQNEAQ. J lost 6 bases, V lost 1 base, and 8 bases had no gene match. The CDR3 has 15 residues. This CDR3 is CASSLESGQGFEQYF. The CDR3 DNA reads TGTGCCAGCAGCTTAGAGTCCGGACAGGGTTTCGAGCAGTACTTC.

This clone was seen only once. The chain recombines TRBV2 with TRBJ2-5; D not resolved. CDR3 length: 14 amino acids. Looked up from germline, CDR1 is SNHLY and CDR2 is FYNNEI. The V gene lost 0 bases and the J gene lost 2 bases, with 7 bases spanning the gap. CDR3 region: CASSEAAAQETQYF. The DNA for the CDR3 is TGTGCCAGCAGTGAAGCGGCAGCTCAAGAGACCCAGTACTTC.

The chain uses TRBV4-3 and TRBJ2-2, with D maybe TRBD1 (5 bases). Trimming took off 0 bases at V and 7 bases at J, with 15 bases between the two ends. Germline V gene sequence: CDR1 LGHNA, CDR2 YSLEER. There are 16 residues in the CDR3. CDR3 amino acids: CASSQELQGRVGELFF. The CDR3 coding sequence is TGCGCCAGCAGCCAAGAATTGCAGGGAAGGGTCGGGGAGCTGTTTTTT.